Each of the 4 T cell receptor beta chains below was sequenced from the same sample in a study of molecular identifiers for immune sequencing clone quantification. TCRdb itself ran the PCR reads through MiXCR, one entry per CDR3 protein. Of about 65,000 distinct CDR3 sequences in the sample, under 20% were seen once. Sequencing was carried out using naive CD8+ T cells from blood, with Jurkat cell RNA spiked in. Specified subset: FACS-sorted CD8+CD4-CCR7+CD45RA+ naive T cells. The source of these receptors is a human donor in good health. Some libraries in this study had Jurkat cell RNA spiked in.

On this clonotype: A much larger clone sits a single nucleotide away, making a read error possible. The DNA of the CDR3 is TGTGCCAGCAGTTTATTGCGCGGCGGGCAGTACTTC. Amino acids: CASSLLRGGQYF. This chain joins TRBV27 and TRBJ2-7; D unclear. CDR1 and CDR2 from the germline V gene are MNHEY and SMNVEV (reference sequence). This CDR3 comprises 12 residues. Trimming pared 1 base from V and 9 bases from J, leaving 10 bases between.

CDR3: CASSGRDGPRVLTF. The CDR3 nucleotides are TGTGCCAGCAGTGGGAGGGACGGTCCCCGGGTCCTGACTTTC. The V gene is TRBV27, the J gene TRBJ2-6, with 7 bases lining up with TRBD2. The J segment lost 13 bases and the V segment lost 5 bases, leaving 11 bases of the junction unmatched. The CDR3 runs to 14 residues. Germline values: CDR1 MNHEY, CDR2 SMNVEV (reference sequence).

The table lists this clonotype with many counts. The chain couples TRBV7-2 to TRBJ2-3; 10 bases are shared with TRBD2. This CDR3 is 16 amino acids long. The trim removed 2 bases at V and 5 bases at J, leaving 7 bases unmatched. Looked up from germline, CDR1 is SGHTA and CDR2 is FQGNSA. CDR3 sequence reads: CASSLFLAGAGDTQYF. CDR3 in DNA: TGTGCCAGCAGCTTATTCCTAGCGGGAGCAGGAGATACGCAGTATTTT.

This clonotype was found many times. This chain joins TRBV28 and TRBJ2-7; TRBD2 is a possible D gene (5 bases). The CDR3 is 14 amino acids. CDR1 and CDR2 from the germline V gene are MDHEN and SYDVKM. V shed 3 bases and J shed 5 bases, with 14 bases lying between them. The DNA for the CDR3 is TGTGCCAGCAGTTTTCATGTATCCGGGAACGAGCAGTACTTC. Translating it yields CASSFHVSGNEQYF.